The present entry profiles one T cell receptor (beta chain) with its context. Seattle patients were enrolled while actively infected and followed longitudinally. The entry originates in a study of blood T cell repertoires in COVID-19. About the research overall: Researchers got acute and convalescent COVID-19 samples from the United States, Italy and Spain. In each case, the material was cDNA or gDNA derived from T cells, B-cell-depleted T cells, or PBMCs.

The CDR3 spans 11 residues. With 6 bases removed from V and 3 bases from J, the gap between germline ends came to 5 bases. Germline-derived CDR1 and CDR2 are SNHLY and FYNNEI. In the original analysis: Amplifying reference gene primers gave estimates of nucleated cell counts. Produced via immunoSEQ multiplex PCR; TCRdb's table is partial and in-frame only. V, J and clone size were drawn from that table, and D and trimming were deduced from the DNA. The table has roughly 140,000 clones, 75% to 90% seen once. This rearrangement joins TRBV2 to TRBJ2-5; D is ambiguous. The TCR sequence derives from a woman aged 55-75 years with COVID-19, enrolled during active disease. The specimen was peripheral blood. The CDR3: CASSYKETQYF. CDR3 coding DNA: TGTGCCAGCAGCTATAAAGAGACCCAGTACTTC.